These T cell receptor beta chains were read from a single sample in a study of OX40 agonist ivuxolimab in advanced cancers. Some clones are missing from TCRdb's copy, which holds only in-frame ones; the method was immunoSEQ multiplex PCR. The data hold about 130,000 clones, with less than 95% observed a single time. The sample in question was CD4+ or CD8+ T cells sorted from blood, obtained in a trial of the OX40 agonist ivuxolimab. These receptors originate from an adult with an advanced solid tumor such as melanoma, head and neck, liver or kidney cancer. The CDR3 runs from the conserved cysteine through the conserved F or W. The D gene is left open where the match is weak. Some rows have no size entry. The others give once, few or many, or a class for an expanded clone.

j_gene: TRBJ1-1; d_gene: NA; v_gene: TRBV25-1; abundance: NA; CDR3nt: TGTGCCAGCAGTGAAGGGGCGAACACTGAAGCTTTCTTT; CDR3aa: CASSEGANTEAFF
j_gene: TRBJ1-4; d_gene: NA; v_gene: TRBV15; abundance: NA; CDR3nt: TGTGCCACCAGCCGGCAGGGAGCTGAAAAACTGTTTTTT; CDR3aa: CATSRQGAEKLFF
j_gene: TRBJ2-7; d_gene: TRBD1; v_gene: TRBV4-2; abundance: few; CDR3nt: TGTGCCAGCAGCCAAGTGGTTGCAGGGGGCTTCTACGAGCAGTACTTC; CDR3aa: CASSQVVAGGFYEQYF
j_gene: TRBJ2-3; d_gene: TRBD2; v_gene: TRBV28; abundance: NA; CDR3nt: TGTGCCAGCAGTGAATTAGCGGGCACCACAGATACGCAGTATTTT; CDR3aa: CASSELAGTTDTQYF
j_gene: TRBJ1-1; d_gene: NA; v_gene: TRBV27; abundance: NA; CDR3nt: TGTGCCACCCGGAACACTGAAGCTTTCTTT; CDR3aa: CATRNTEAFF
j_gene: TRBJ2-2; d_gene: NA; v_gene: TRBV6-1; abundance: NA; CDR3nt: TGTGCCAGCAGTGAAATAGTCAGGGTATACACCGGGGAGCTGTTTTTT; CDR3aa: CASSEIVRVYTGELFF
j_gene: TRBJ2-3; d_gene: NA; v_gene: TRBV5-1; abundance: NA; CDR3nt: TGCGCCAGCAGCTCCCGGGCGACAGGCCAGACTACTCATACGCAGTATTTT; CDR3aa: CASSSRATGQTTHTQYF
j_gene: TRBJ1-6; d_gene: TRBD1; v_gene: TRBV7-9; abundance: NA; CDR3nt: TGTGCCAGCAGCTCCCTATTGGGACAGAGTAATTCACCCCTCCACTTT; CDR3aa: CASSSLLGQSNSPLHF
j_gene: TRBJ1-1; d_gene: NA; v_gene: TRBV2; abundance: NA; CDR3nt: TGTGCCAGCAACCCCAGGGGTTCCGTGAACACTGAAGCTTTCTTT; CDR3aa: CASNPRGSVNTEAFF
j_gene: TRBJ2-3; d_gene: NA; v_gene: TRBV28; abundance: NA; CDR3nt: TGTGCCAGCAGTATCCCTTCCTCTAGGGTTGATACGCAGTATTTT; CDR3aa: CASSIPSSRVDTQYF
j_gene: TRBJ2-1; d_gene: NA; v_gene: TRBV7-2; abundance: NA; CDR3nt: TGTGCCAGCAGCTTACAGGACGCCTACAATGAGCAGTTCTTC; CDR3aa: CASSLQDAYNEQFF
j_gene: TRBJ2-1; d_gene: NA; v_gene: TRBV5-1; abundance: NA; CDR3nt: TGCGCCAGCAGCTTGGATCCAGGGTCTTTGAATGAGCAGTTCTTC; CDR3aa: CASSLDPGSLNEQFF
j_gene: TRBJ1-1; d_gene: TRBD1; v_gene: TRBV28; abundance: NA; CDR3nt: TGTGCCAGCACCCCGGGACAGCCGAACACTGAAGCTTTCTTT; CDR3aa: CASTPGQPNTEAFF
j_gene: TRBJ2-2; d_gene: NA; v_gene: TRBV10-3; abundance: NA; CDR3nt: TGTGCCATCGGCGTCACCGGGGAGCTGTTTTTT; CDR3aa: CAIGVTGELFF
j_gene: TRBJ2-5; d_gene: NA; v_gene: TRBV6-5; abundance: once; CDR3nt: TGTGCCAGCAGTTACTCCACAACGCAGTACTTC; CDR3aa: CASSYSTTQYF
j_gene: TRBJ1-2; d_gene: TRBD1; v_gene: TRBV29-1; abundance: once; CDR3nt: TGCAGCGTACAGGGGATCTATGGCTACACCTTC; CDR3aa: CSVQGIYGYTF
j_gene: TRBJ1-4; d_gene: NA; v_gene: TRBV6-1; abundance: NA; CDR3nt: TGTGCCATCTCGGAAGCAACTAATGAAAAACTGTTTTTT; CDR3aa: CAISEATNEKLFF
j_gene: TRBJ1-1; d_gene: NA; v_gene: TRBV2; abundance: once; CDR3nt: TGTGCCAGCAGTGTCTTAGGGATGAACACTGAAGCTTTCTTT; CDR3aa: CASSVLGMNTEAFF
j_gene: TRBJ1-2; d_gene: TRBD1; v_gene: TRBV5-8; abundance: few; CDR3nt: TGTGCCAGCAGCTCCTGGACAGGGAAGGGGACCTATGGCTACACCTTC; CDR3aa: CASSSWTGKGTYGYTF
j_gene: TRBJ1-2; d_gene: TRBD1; v_gene: TRBV19; abundance: once; CDR3nt: TGTGCCAGTAGTACCGAATGGACAGGGAACTATGGCTACACCTTC; CDR3aa: CASSTEWTGNYGYTF
j_gene: TRBJ2-4; d_gene: NA; v_gene: TRBV9; abundance: NA; CDR3nt: TGTGCCAGCAGCACCCGACTAGGTAACATTCAGTACTTC; CDR3aa: CASSTRLGNIQYF
j_gene: TRBJ2-7; d_gene: TRBD1; v_gene: TRBV4-1; abundance: NA; CDR3nt: TGCGCCAGCAGTCCCGGGACAGGGACCTACGAGCAGTACTTC; CDR3aa: CASSPGTGTYEQYF
j_gene: TRBJ1-2; d_gene: NA; v_gene: TRBV6-4; abundance: few; CDR3nt: TGTGCCAGCAGCCCCGGGAGGTCTGGGGTTGGCTACACCTTC; CDR3aa: CASSPGRSGVGYTF
j_gene: TRBJ1-2; d_gene: NA; v_gene: TRBV28; abundance: NA; CDR3nt: TGTGCCAGCAGTTTATTCGGGCAGGGGTCCTATGGCTACACCTTC; CDR3aa: CASSLFGQGSYGYTF
j_gene: TRBJ2-1; d_gene: TRBD2; v_gene: TRBV19; abundance: NA; CDR3nt: TGTGCCAGTACCAAAGGAGGGACTAGCGGGAGGGTATACAATGAGCAGTTCTTC; CDR3aa: CASTKGGTSGRVYNEQFF
j_gene: TRBJ2-7; d_gene: TRBD2; v_gene: TRBV27; abundance: NA; CDR3nt: TGTGCCAGCAGTGCGCCGGGACTAGCGGCCTACGAGCAGTACTTC; CDR3aa: CASSAPGLAAYEQYF
j_gene: TRBJ2-7; d_gene: NA; v_gene: TRBV29-1; abundance: NA; CDR3nt: TGCAGCGTTGATGTTGGTCAGATTCCCTACGAGCAGTACTTC; CDR3aa: CSVDVGQIPYEQYF
j_gene: TRBJ1-2; d_gene: NA; v_gene: TRBV5-4; abundance: NA; CDR3nt: TGTGCCAGCAGCTCCAAGAATTCTAACTATGGCTACACCTTC; CDR3aa: CASSSKNSNYGYTF